This T cell receptor beta chain came from a study of T cell repertoires in cytomegalovirus infection. Trimming stripped 3 bases from V and 4 bases from J, with 6 bases between. The CDR3 consists of 12 residues. This clonotype appeared a few times. Its antigen is unidentified. General observations from the study: It was HLA-C-restricted CMV-specific TCR beta clonotypes that dominated the response ex vivo.

MiXCR, run by TCRdb on the reads, gives a single entry per CDR3 protein. This table holds about 160,000 distinct CDR3 sequences, over 15% found once. This TCR came from a human donor in good health (CMV status not recorded). Some clones in this sample may be carry-over from other donors' samples. The sequenced material came from CD8+ T cells from PBMCs. The J gene is TRBJ1-1, the V gene TRBV12-3 or TRBV12-4; D gene unclear. The CDR3 nucleotides read TGTGCCAGCAGTTTTGGCCGCACTGAAGCTTTCTTT. It codes for CASSFGRTEAFF.